The TCR beta chain under discussion was sequenced for a study of blood T cell repertoires in COVID-19. Across the study: Both acute and convalescent COVID-19 samples were obtained from the United States, Italy and Spain. T cells, B-cell-depleted T cells, or PBMCs supplied cDNA or gDNA.

This clone appeared once. Germline trimming cut 3 bases from V and 3 bases from J; bases unmatched to any gene: 8. Germline CDR1 is KGHDR and CDR2 is SFDVKD. This CDR3 comprises 16 residues. Patients at the Seattle site were enrolled during active infection and followed longitudinally. Profiled with immunoSEQ multiplex PCR; TCRdb holds only in-frame clones, not every one. Among 330,000 or so clones listed, about 87% were seen once. This receptor was identified in a man aged 25-45 years with COVID-19, enrolled during active disease. V and J are TRBV24-1 and TRBJ2-3; TRBD2 agrees at 7 bases. The specimen was peripheral blood. CDR3 region: CATSDRAGSITDTQYF. The CDR3 DNA reads as TGTGCCACCAGTGATAGAGCGGGGTCGATTACAGATACGCAGTATTTT.